The 27 T cell receptor beta chains below all came from one sample that was sequenced in a study of blood T cells in healthy people across ages. PCR was performed a second time for 7 to 11 cycles using a sample-barcoded 5' primer and a J-beta primer mix. TCRdb used MiXCR to reprocess the 5' RACE reads, holding one entry per CDR3 protein. The top ten hold roughly 18% of the sample, which has 550,000 to 700,000 distinct CDR3 sequences, 25% to 30% seen once. Sequencing used blood. Receptor source: a woman in her 70s in good health.

The CDR3 nucleotides read TGCAGTGCTAGTCAATCCCAGGCCGGCTATGAAGCTTTCTTT. It encodes CSASQSQAGYEAFF. The chain combines TRBV20-1 with TRBJ1-1; no definite D call. The V end was cut by 3 bases, the J end by 7 bases, with 18 bases between. This CDR3 has 14 residues. Germline lookup yields CDR1 DFQATT and CDR2 SNEGSKA (reference sequence).

The V call is TRBV7-2, the J call TRBJ1-2; perhaps TRBD1 as D (6 bases). The CDR3 runs to 16 residues. Germline V lookup: CDR1 SGHTA, CDR2 FQGNSA. The V end lost 5 bases, the J end lost 8 bases, and 24 bases lay between the germline ends. CDR3 sequence (DNA): TGTGCCAGCAGCCCGATATCAACGACAGGCGCTAGGGGCTACACCTTC. Protein: CASSPISTTGARGYTF.

V gene TRBV7-2 combines with J gene TRBJ1-5; D call uncertain. V was pared by 5 bases and J by 7 bases, with 18 bases between. CDR1 and CDR2 from the germline V gene are SGHTA and FQGNSA. This CDR3 has 15 amino acids. CDR3 bases: TGTGCCAGCAGCCAATTTTTAGGTGGGCCACAGCCCCAGCATTTT. Protein: CASSQFLGGPQPQHF.

In this sample, this clonotype turned up many times. The V and J genes are TRBV7-2 and TRBJ2-7; unclear D gene. The CDR3 is made up of 11 amino acids. The germline CDR1 and CDR2 sequences are SGHTA and FQGNSA. Trimming left V 2 bases short and J 2 bases short, with 1 base between. CDR3 protein: CASSLTYEQYF. The CDR3 nucleotides are TGTGCCAGCAGCTTAACCTACGAGCAGTACTTC.

This clonotype has just a few counts. V gene TRBV7-9 combines with J gene TRBJ2-7; 7 nucleotides align to TRBD2. J lost 4 bases, V lost 5 bases, and 5 bases had no gene match. Germline-derived CDR1 and CDR2 are SEHNR and FQNEAQ (reference sequence). The CDR3 contains 13 residues. CDR3 nucleotide sequence: TGTGCCAGCAGCAGGGGACTATTTTACGAGCAGTACTTC. Amino acids: CASSRGLFYEQYF.

The chain links TRBV7-3 to TRBJ2-7, with D maybe TRBD1 (6 bases). This CDR3 region has 12 residues. Trimming shortened V by 5 bases and J by 9 bases, and 14 bases separated the two germline ends. Germline loops: CDR1 SGHTA, CDR2 FQGTGA. The CDR3 reads CASSALQGPQYF. CDR3 DNA sequence: TGTGCCAGCAGCGCCTTACAGGGACCGCAGTACTTC.

V usage is TRBV6-1 and J usage is TRBJ1-4, with 7 bases aligning to TRBD1. The CDR3 is made up of 17 amino acids. Germline CDR1 reads MNHNS; CDR2 reads SASEGT. Trimming cost V 6 bases and J 4 bases; bases outside gene matches: 14. The DNA of the CDR3 is TGTGCCAGCAGGCCCCCTTCTTACAGGGGCATTAATGAAAAACTGTTTTTT. Its translation: CASRPPSYRGINEKLFF.

About this clonotype: The junction departs from the called germline gene at one end, perhaps through a read error. In DNA form, the CDR3 reads TGTGCCAGCAGTCCCTTTGGCGGGACAGGGAACCAAAAGACCCAGTACTTC. This encodes CASSPFGGTGNQKTQYF. The chain couples TRBV11-3 to TRBJ2-5, with 9 positions matching TRBD1. The CDR3 loop spans 17 amino acids. CDR1 SGHNT and CDR2 YENEEA come from the germline V gene.

The chain employs TRBV12-3 or TRBV12-4 and TRBJ2-1, with 9 bases matching TRBD2. The CDR3 contains 16 residues. J lost 1 base, V lost 4 bases, and 5 bases had no gene match. In DNA form, the CDR3 reads TGTGCCAGCAGTTGCCGCGGGGGGGCGTCCTACAATGAGCAGTTCTTC. Protein: CASSCRGGASYNEQFF.

The gene calls are TRBV7-2 and TRBJ2-5; the D gene is possibly TRBD2 (7 bases). V was cut by 5 bases and J by 5 bases, with 18 bases left in between. CDR1 and CDR2 from the germline V gene are SGHTA and FQGNSA. The CDR3 covers 15 residues. Here the CDR3 reads CASSQMGGPGETQYF. DNA for the CDR3: TGTGCCAGCAGCCAAATGGGGGGGCCTGGGGAGACCCAGTACTTC.

The chain joins TRBV7-2 to TRBJ2-1, with unresolved D. This CDR3 is 14 amino acids long. Germline CDR1 and CDR2: SGHTA and FQGNSA. V dropped 5 bases and J dropped 5 bases, with 13 bases sitting between them. The CDR3 reads CASSPVIGHNEQFF. The CDR3 DNA reads TGTGCCAGCAGCCCGGTTATAGGGCACAATGAGCAGTTCTTC.

The rearrangement joins TRBV7-2 to TRBJ2-1; the match to TRBD2 covers 9 bases. The assigned J gene may be wrong: the sequence end matches TRBJ2-5 better. Germline-derived CDR1 and CDR2 are SGHTA and FQGNSA. This CDR3 comprises 15 residues. This chain's CDR3 is CASSFQRGVGETQYF. The CDR3, as DNA: TGTGCCAGCAGCTTTCAGCGGGGGGTAGGTGAGACCCAGTACTTC.

The chain uses TRBV20-1 and TRBJ2-5, with D maybe TRBD2 (5 bases). This CDR3 has 13 residues. Between the trimmed V and J ends, which lost 0 bases and 5 bases, there was a span of 10 bases. From germline, CDR1 is DFQATT and CDR2 SNEGSKA (reference sequence). The CDR3 spells CSARDAGVETQYF. The CDR3 DNA sequence: TGCAGTGCTAGAGATGCCGGGGTCGAGACCCAGTACTTC.

The rearrangement links TRBV6-5 to TRBJ1-3; no definite D call. The CDR3 has 14 amino acids. Germline CDR1 reads MNHEY; CDR2 reads SVGAGI. V dropped 0 bases and J dropped 5 bases, with 8 bases sitting between them. The CDR3 DNA follows: TGTGCCAGCAGTTACTCGATGTCTCGAAACACCATATATTTT. Its translation is CASSYSMSRNTIYF.

This clonotype was recorded many times. The V call is TRBV20-1, the J call TRBJ2-1; the match to TRBD2 covers 8 bases. The CDR3 is made up of 17 amino acids. V was clipped by 5 bases and J by 2 bases; unmatched bases: 14. Germline CDR1 and CDR2: DFQATT and SNEGSKA (reference sequence). CDR3 sequence: CSAGRPGGGWTYNEQFF. In DNA, the CDR3 is TGCAGTGCTGGTCGACCCGGGGGGGGATGGACCTACAATGAGCAGTTCTTC.

Only a few counts were recorded for this clonotype. This may be a read error, as it is one base from a much larger clone. The V and J genes are TRBV5-1 and TRBJ2-5; 10 bases line up with TRBD2. This CDR3 comprises 15 residues. Looked up from germline, CDR1 is SGHRS and CDR2 is YFSETQ. The CDR3 spells CANSLAGTSEETQYF. The CDR3 nucleotides are TGCGCCAACAGCTTGGCCGGGACTAGCGAAGAGACCCAGTACTTC.

CDR3 nucleotides: TGTGCCAGCAGGCAACCCGGGGGGAGTAGTGTCAATGAGCAGTTCTTC. Protein sequence: CASRQPGGSSVNEQFF. The chain carries TRBV6-1 and TRBJ2-5; 7 nucleotides line up with TRBD2. The tail of the sequence fits TRBJ2-1 better, so the J call may be wrong. This CDR3 has 16 residues. Germline V gene data show CDR1 as MNHNS and CDR2 as SASEGT.

The rearrangement uses TRBV7-9 and TRBJ1-4, with no clear D. Germline V gene data show CDR1 as SEHNR and CDR2 as FQNEAQ (reference sequence). V lost 5 bases and J 3 bases, leaving 16 bases between the germline ends. CDR3 length: 16 residues. Written as DNA, the CDR3 is TGTGCCAGCAGCCGTTGGACCACCGCGGCTAATGAAAAACTGTTTTTT. This codes for CASSRWTTAANEKLFF. The variable domain in full, completed from reference TRBV7-9 and TRBJ1-4, reads DTGVSQNPRHKITKRGQNVTFRCDPISEHNRLYWYRQTLGQGPEFLTYFQNEAQLEKSRLLSDRFSAERPKGSFSTLEIQRTEQGDSAMYLCASSRWTTAANEKLFFGSGTQLSVL.

In DNA form, the CDR3 reads TGTGCCAGCAGTTTAGCAAGTCGGGGGGGCCATGAGCAGTTCTTC. The encoded protein is CASSLASRGGHEQFF. The rearrangement uses TRBV12-3 or TRBV12-4 and TRBJ2-5, with 8 bases matching TRBD2. With the DNA end fitting TRBJ2-1 better, the J assignment may be wrong. The CDR3 totals 15 residues.

The rearrangement links TRBV27 to TRBJ2-5; TRBD1 matches at 8 bases. The germline V gene has CDR1 MNHEY and CDR2 SMNVEV (reference sequence). The CDR3 runs to 15 residues. Unmatched junction bases numbered 3, after V lost 2 bases and J lost 1 base. CDR3 DNA: TGTGCCAGCAGTTTACTAGGACAGGGCCAAGAGACCCAGTACTTC. This gives the protein CASSLLGQGQETQYF.

This clonotype was observed a handful of times. The rearrangement joins TRBV2 to TRBJ1-6, with D hard to call. The CDR3 totals 12 residues. V lost 5 bases to trimming and J lost 13 bases, with 12 bases between them. Germline V gene lookup returns CDR1 SNHLY and CDR2 FYNNEI. CDR3 bases: TGTGCCAGCAGTTTGGAAGCGCGTCCCCTCCACTTT. This gives the protein CASSLEARPLHF.

This clonotype was observed a handful of times. This chain links TRBV5-1 with TRBJ2-7, with 12 positions matching TRBD2. Trimming took 0 bases from V and 6 from J; bases not matched to a gene: 7. From germline, CDR1 is SGHRS and CDR2 YFSETQ. The CDR3 runs 16 residues. DNA for the CDR3: TGCGCCAGCAGCTTGGTAGCTAGCGGGGGGGCCGCCGAGCAGTACTTC. Protein sequence: CASSLVASGGAAEQYF.

The V and J genes are TRBV12-3 or TRBV12-4 and TRBJ1-4; tentative D call: TRBD1 (6 bases). This CDR3 has 15 residues. V gave up 4 bases and J gave up 6 bases, with 15 bases separating them. Written as DNA, the CDR3 is TGTGCCAGCAGTTCACAACAGGGATCGTATGAAAAACTGTTTTTT. Its protein product is CASSSQQGSYEKLFF.

The count of this clonotype is one. J is TRBJ1-2 and V is TRBV29-1; D ambiguous. This CDR3 has 12 residues. Trimming left V 7 bases short and J 8 bases short, with 17 bases between. Germline V lookup: CDR1 SQVTM, CDR2 ANQGSEA. CDR3 in amino acids: CSGLGGVEGYTF. CDR3 nucleotide sequence: TGCAGCGGCCTCGGTGGGGTTGAGGGCTACACCTTC.

The chain combines TRBV7-9 with TRBJ2-5, with 11 bases fitting TRBD1. The DNA end is more similar to TRBJ2-7, so the J call may be wrong. The CDR3 loop spans 17 amino acids. The V gene's germline CDR1 is SEHNR and CDR2 FQNEAQ (reference sequence). The CDR3: CASSFGTGGRGSYEQYF. CDR3 nucleotide sequence: TGTGCCAGCAGCTTCGGGACAGGGGGAAGGGGGTCCTACGAGCAGTACTTC.

The J gene is TRBJ2-5, the V gene TRBV7-2; tentative D call: TRBD2 (5 bases). V was shortened by 5 bases and J by 4 bases, with 14 bases between the two germline ends. This CDR3 comprises 14 residues. The V gene's germline CDR1 is SGHTA and CDR2 FQGNSA. The CDR3: CASSLCGYGETQYF. The DNA of the CDR3 is TGTGCCAGCAGCCTATGCGGGTATGGAGAGACCCAGTACTTC.

Worth noting for this clonotype: This may be a read error, as it is one base from a much larger clone. The V gene is TRBV7-2, the J gene TRBJ2-3; 7 bases are shared with TRBD2. This CDR3 spans 15 amino acids. CDR1 is SGHTA, CDR2 FQGNSA, per germline. The chain's CDR3 is CVSSPPSGASDTQYF. The CDR3 nucleotides are TGTGTCAGCAGCCCCCCAAGCGGGGCGTCAGATACGCAGTATTTT.